The 7 T cell receptor beta chains presented below share a single source sample, sequenced in a study of OX40 agonist ivuxolimab in advanced cancers. Assay: immunoSEQ multiplex PCR; the TCRdb copy retains only in-frame clones and omits some. The sample lists 65,000 to 90,000 clones; 84% were seen once. The sample in question was CD4+ or CD8+ T cells sorted from blood, obtained in a trial of the OX40 agonist ivuxolimab. The receptors stem from an adult with an advanced solid tumor such as melanoma, head and neck, liver or kidney cancer.

This chain connects TRBV5-1 to TRBJ2-2; D remains unclear. V was trimmed by 4 bases and J by 1 base, leaving 5 bases between them. The CDR3 length is 13 residues. Germline CDR1 reads SGHRS; CDR2 reads YFSETQ. DNA for the CDR3: TGCGCCAGCAGCCCACAGAACACCGGGGAGCTGTTTTTT. Residues: CASSPQNTGELFF.

This clone was seen a few times. The chain links TRBV5-1 to TRBJ2-5; D is ambiguous. Germline V gene sequence: CDR1 SGHRS, CDR2 YFSETQ. Deletions cut 4 bases from V and 3 bases from J, with 13 bases between. The CDR3 is 14 amino acids. CDR3 residues: CASSLQEVEETQYF. CDR3 bases: TGCGCCAGCAGCCTCCAAGAGGTGGAAGAGACCCAGTACTTC.

The rearrangement joins TRBV6-1 to TRBJ1-2; D call uncertain. The CDR3 has 13 residues. Germline V CDR1 and CDR2: MNHNS, SASEGT. Trimming took off 7 bases at V and 3 bases at J, with 12 bases between the two ends. CDR3 nucleotides: TGTGCCAGCACAGACAAGGGTCACTATGGCTACACCTTC. It is translated as CASTDKGHYGYTF.

This clone was detected a few times. The chain couples TRBV29-1 to TRBJ1-2; D might be TRBD1 (5 bases). The CDR3 is 11 residues long. V lost 7 bases and J lost 1, with 7 bases in between. Germline values: CDR1 SQVTM, CDR2 ANQGSEA. CDR3 coding DNA: TGCAGCGGGGGCGATAACTATGGCTACACCTTC. Translated: CSGGDNYGYTF.

This clone was picked up a small number of times. J is TRBJ1-1 and V is TRBV19; 7 bases match TRBD1. After removal of 7 bases from V and 4 bases from J, the junction contained 9 bases not matched to a gene. This CDR3 has 14 amino acids. CDR1 is LNHDA, CDR2 SQIVND, per germline (reference sequence). The CDR3 nucleotides are TGTGCCAGTACATCATGGGACAGTCTCACTGAAGCTTTCTTT. Its translation: CASTSWDSLTEAFF.

V is TRBV7-2 and J is TRBJ2-1; 8 bases are shared with TRBD2. J lost 6 bases, V lost 1 base, and 5 bases had no gene match. Germline assignment: CDR1 SGHTA and CDR2 FQGNSA. The CDR3 length is 15 residues. CDR3: CASSLGAGEFNEQFF. The CDR3 DNA follows: TGTGCCAGCAGCTTAGGAGCGGGGGAGTTCAATGAGCAGTTCTTC.

The rearrangement joins TRBV27 to TRBJ2-3, with 10 bases that match TRBD2. Germline CDR1 MNHEY, CDR2 SMNVEV (reference sequence). This CDR3 contains 15 residues. The junction had 3 bases not matched to a gene; V was cut back by 6 bases and J by 0 bases. The CDR3 DNA sequence: TGTGCCAGCAGCGGACTAGCGGTTAGCACAGATACGCAGTATTTT. This gives the protein CASSGLAVSTDTQYF.